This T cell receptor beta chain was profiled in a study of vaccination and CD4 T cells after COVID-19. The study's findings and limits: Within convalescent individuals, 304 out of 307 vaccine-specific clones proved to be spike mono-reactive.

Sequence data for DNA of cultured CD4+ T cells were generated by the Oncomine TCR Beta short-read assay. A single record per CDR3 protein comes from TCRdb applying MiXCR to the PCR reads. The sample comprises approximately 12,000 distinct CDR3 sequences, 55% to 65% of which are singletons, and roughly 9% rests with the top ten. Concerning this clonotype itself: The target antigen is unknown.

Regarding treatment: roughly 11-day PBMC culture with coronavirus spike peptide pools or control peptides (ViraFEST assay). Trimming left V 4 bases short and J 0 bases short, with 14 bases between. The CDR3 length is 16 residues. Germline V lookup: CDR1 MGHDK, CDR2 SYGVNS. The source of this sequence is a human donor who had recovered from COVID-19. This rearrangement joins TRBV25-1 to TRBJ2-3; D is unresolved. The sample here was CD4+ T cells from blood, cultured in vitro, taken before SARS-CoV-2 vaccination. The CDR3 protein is CASSGKNVASTDTQYF. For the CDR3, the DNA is TGTGCCAGCAGTGGTAAAAACGTAGCTAGCACAGATACGCAGTATTTT.